A single sample gave rise to the 19 T cell receptor beta chains below, sequenced in a study of cytomegalovirus exposure and HLA in healthy donors. A multiplex PCR was run with 60 Vbeta primers and 13 Jbeta primers. Sequenced by immunoSEQ multiplex PCR; TCRdb stores in-frame clones only, minus some. The data contain some 120,000 clones, around 78% of them seen just once; the ten biggest clones take up roughly 3.5%. Sequenced input: PBMCs. Source of these receptors: a man aged 40-55 years in good health and CMV-seronegative.

CDR3 bases: TGCGCCAGCAGCCGCTCCGGGACAGGGGAATCCTATGGCTACACCTTC. Protein: CASSRSGTGESYGYTF. The chain carries TRBV4-1 and TRBJ1-2, with 10 nucleotides matching TRBD1. With V trimmed by 4 bases and J by 4 bases, 9 bases remained unmatched. This CDR3 is 16 amino acids long. CDR1 and CDR2 from the germline V gene are MGHRA and YSYEKL.

The chain recombines TRBV2 with TRBJ1-4, with TRBD1 identical over 8 bases. The V and J ends lost 6 bases and 8 bases, in that order; junction bases with no gene match: 8. Germline V CDR1 and CDR2: SNHLY, FYNNEI. This CDR3 contains 14 residues. CDR3 region: CASRRTGKSEKLFF. The CDR3 coding sequence is TGTGCCAGCAGAAGGACAGGGAAGTCGGAAAAACTGTTTTTT.

This clone was detected a few times. V is TRBV5-6 and J is TRBJ1-1, with D possibly being TRBD1 (6 bases). Germline lookup yields CDR1 SGHDT and CDR2 YYEEEE. The CDR3 has 16 residues. The V end lost 1 base, the J end lost 5 bases, and 18 bases lay between the germline ends. The CDR3 region has the DNA TGTGCCAGCAGCTTGAGGGTAGTTGGGGGCCAGACTGAAGCTTTCTTT. This encodes CASSLRVVGGQTEAFF. The variable domain in full, with the rest retrieved from reference TRBV5-6 and TRBJ1-1, is DAGVTQSPTHLIKTRGQQVTLRCSPKSGHDTVSWYQQALGQGPQFIFQYYEEEERQRGNFPDRFSGHQFPNYSSELNVNALLLGDSALYLCASSLRVVGGQTEAFFGQGTRLTVV.

The chain recombines TRBV28 with TRBJ2-2; perhaps TRBD1 as D (6 bases). CDR1 and CDR2 from the germline V gene are MDHEN and SYDVKM. CDR3 size: 14 residues. Trimming shortened V by 5 bases and J by 2 bases, and 9 bases separated the two germline ends. The CDR3 DNA sequence: TGTGCCAGCAGTCCGGGACATAACACCGGGGAGCTGTTTTTT. It translates to CASSPGHNTGELFF. Full variable domain (missing parts from reference TRBV28 and TRBJ2-2): DVKVTQSSRYLVKRTGEKVFLECVQDMDHENMFWYRQDPGLGLRLIYFSYDVKMKEKGDIPEGYSVSREKKERFSLILESASTNQTSMYLCASSPGHNTGELFFGEGSRLTVL.

Only one count was recorded for this clone. The V and J genes are TRBV5-6 and TRBJ1-1; 7 bases agree with TRBD1. In germline, CDR1 is SGHDT, CDR2 YYEEEE. The CDR3 sequence is 16 residues long. After removal of 2 bases from V and 2 bases from J, the junction contained 9 bases not matched to a gene. CDR3 in amino acids: CASSFIRTGANTEAFF. In DNA form, the CDR3 reads TGTGCCAGCAGCTTTATACGGACAGGCGCCAACACTGAAGCTTTCTTT.

The gene calls are TRBV6-1 and TRBJ2-1; 11 positions agree with TRBD1. V shed 10 bases, J shed 6 bases, and the junction held 5 bases outside the gene matches. The germline V gene encodes CDR1 MNHNS and CDR2 SASEGT. This CDR3 contains 13 residues. The CDR3 region has the DNA TGTGCCACCGAGGGGACAGGGGGCAATGAGCAGTTCTTC. Amino acid sequence: CATEGTGGNEQFF.

The chain employs TRBV5-1 and TRBJ2-6; no definite D call. The CDR3 extends over 15 amino acids. Per the germline V gene, CDR1 is SGHRS and CDR2 is YFSETQ. V was shortened by 0 bases and J by 0 bases, with 4 bases between the two germline ends. The CDR3 protein is CASSLVVSGANVLTF. CDR3 DNA: TGCGCCAGCAGCTTGGTCGTCTCTGGGGCCAACGTCCTGACTTTC.

The V call is TRBV27, the J call TRBJ1-2; TRBD1 might be the D (5 bases). V was pared by 8 bases and J by 4 bases, with 11 bases between. Germline V gives CDR1 MNHEY, CDR2 SMNVEV (reference sequence). This CDR3 spans 12 amino acids. This CDR3 reads CASGRGAYGYTF. CDR3 DNA sequence: TGTGCCAGCGGGAGGGGCGCCTATGGCTACACCTTC.

The J gene is TRBJ2-1, the V gene TRBV2; D not resolved. There are 11 residues in the CDR3. Germline V gene sequence: CDR1 SNHLY, CDR2 FYNNEI. V lost 4 bases and J 15 bases, leaving 13 bases between the germline ends. Here the CDR3 reads CASSGGSPGFF. The DNA for the CDR3 is TGTGCCAGCAGTGGCGGTAGCCCGGGGTTCTTC.

This clone was detected only once. This chain uses TRBV19 with TRBJ1-5, with a tentative D call TRBD1 (6 bases). V shed 2 bases and J shed 6 bases, with 17 bases lying between them. Germline assignment: CDR1 LNHDA and CDR2 SQIVND (reference sequence). The CDR3 loop spans 16 amino acids. The DNA for the CDR3 is TGTGCCAGTAGTATAACCACAGGGACACGGCGTCAGCCCCAGCATTTT. This gives the protein CASSITTGTRRQPQHF.

The V call is TRBV2, the J call TRBJ2-7; 9 positions agree with TRBD1. The CDR3 is 14 residues long. V lost 5 bases and J lost 6; bases outside the gene matches: 8. The germline CDR1 and CDR2 sequences are SNHLY and FYNNEI. DNA for the CDR3: TGTGCCAGCAGTCCGGGACAGGGCCTCGGCGAGCAGTACTTC. This gives the protein CASSPGQGLGEQYF.

This sequence joins TRBV7-8 and TRBJ2-2, with a weak D call TRBD1 (6 bases). This CDR3 region has 16 residues. V was trimmed by 5 bases and J by 5 bases, leaving 18 bases between them. Germline CDR1 is SGHVS and CDR2 is FQNEAQ. CDR3 nucleotide sequence: TGTGCCAGCAGCCTCCAGGGACACGGTGTAACCGGGGAGCTGTTTTTT. Protein product: CASSLQGHGVTGELFF. Filled out from reference TRBV7-8 and TRBJ2-2, the complete variable domain reads GAGVSQSPRYKVAKRGQDVALRCDPISGHVSLFWYQQALGQGPEFLTYFQNEAQLDKSGLPSDRFFAERPEGSVSTLKIQRTQQEDSAVYLCASSLQGHGVTGELFFGEGSRLTVL.

This clone was observed a single time. The chain links TRBV14 to TRBJ2-4, with TRBD2 matching over 12 bases. The junction had 10 bases not matched to a gene; V was cut back by 4 bases and J by 3 bases. The germline V gene has CDR1 SGHDN and CDR2 FVKESK. This CDR3 contains 18 residues. The CDR3 region is CASSPGLAGAWVKNIQYF. The DNA of the CDR3 is TGTGCCAGCAGCCCGGGACTAGCGGGCGCATGGGTCAAAAACATTCAGTACTTC.

The chain couples TRBV4-1 to TRBJ1-6; TRBD1 aligns across 10 bases. Germline V gives CDR1 MGHRA, CDR2 YSYEKL. The CDR3 has 15 residues. V shed 3 bases and J 6 bases; nucleotides not matched to a gene: 2. The CDR3 sequence is CASSQGDRGNSPLHF. Here the CDR3 DNA reads TGCGCCAGCAGCCAGGGGGACAGGGGTAATTCACCCCTCCACTTT.

The V and J genes are TRBV4-1 and TRBJ2-7; no reliable D call. Trimming cost V 0 bases and J 3 bases, with 9 bases left between them. This CDR3 has 14 residues. Germline lookup yields CDR1 MGHRA and CDR2 YSYEKL. The CDR3 sequence: CASSQDRGSYEQYF. For the CDR3, the DNA is TGCGCCAGCAGCCAAGATCGAGGCAGCTACGAGCAGTACTTC.

The chain links TRBV28 to TRBJ1-6, with D tentatively TRBD1 (5 bases). Trimming pared 3 bases from V and 6 bases from J, leaving 9 bases between. The germline gives CDR1 MDHEN, CDR2 SYDVKM. The CDR3 covers 14 residues. CDR3 residues: CASSLEQANSPLHF. The CDR3 DNA is TGTGCCAGCAGTTTGGAACAGGCTAATTCACCCCTCCACTTT.

This chain joins TRBV6-6 and TRBJ2-3, with 7 positions matching TRBD2. This CDR3 has 14 amino acids. Looked up from germline, CDR1 is MNHNY and CDR2 is SVGAGI (reference sequence). V shed 6 bases and J 1 base; nucleotides not matched to a gene: 4. The CDR3 DNA reads as TGTGCCAGCAGCCCCCGGGGGGGCACAGATACGCAGTATTTT. It codes for CASSPRGGTDTQYF.

Written as DNA, the CDR3 is TGCGCCAGCAGCGAATCAAGGATGACAGGGGCCTACGAGCAGTACTTC. Its translation is CASSESRMTGAYEQYF. The V call is TRBV5-1, the J call TRBJ2-7; 8 bases match TRBD1. Germline V gives CDR1 SGHRS, CDR2 YFSETQ. The V segment lost 4 bases and the J segment 2 bases; nucleotides outside the gene matches: 11. The CDR3 sequence is 16 residues long.

The CDR3 spells CASSLEVGGSAVLTF. In DNA, the CDR3 is TGTGCCAGCAGCTTAGAGGTGGGAGGTTCTGCTGTCCTGACTTTC. V gene TRBV7-6 combines with J gene TRBJ2-6; perhaps TRBD2 as D (6 bases). V lost 1 base, J lost 13 bases, and 17 bases lay in between. The CDR3 consists of 15 residues. Germline V gene sequence: CDR1 SGHVS, CDR2 FNYEAQ.